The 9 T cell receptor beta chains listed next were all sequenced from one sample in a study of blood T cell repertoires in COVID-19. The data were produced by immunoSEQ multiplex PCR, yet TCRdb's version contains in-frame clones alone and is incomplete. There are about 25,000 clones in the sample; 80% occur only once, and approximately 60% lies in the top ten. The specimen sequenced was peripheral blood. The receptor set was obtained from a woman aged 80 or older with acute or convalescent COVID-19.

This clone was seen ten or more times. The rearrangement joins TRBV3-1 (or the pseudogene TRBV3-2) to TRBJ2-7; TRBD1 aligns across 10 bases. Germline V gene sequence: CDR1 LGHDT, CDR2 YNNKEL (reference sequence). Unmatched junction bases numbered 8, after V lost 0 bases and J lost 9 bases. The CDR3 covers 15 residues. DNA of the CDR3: TGTGCCAGCAGCCAAGATCTTGGACAGGGGGAAGGGCAGTACTTC. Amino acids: CASSQDLGQGEGQYF.

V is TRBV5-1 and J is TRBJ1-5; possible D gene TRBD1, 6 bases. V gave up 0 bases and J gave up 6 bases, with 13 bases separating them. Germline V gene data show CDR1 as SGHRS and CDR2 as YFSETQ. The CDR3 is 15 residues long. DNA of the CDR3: TGCGCCAGCAGCTTGGATGGGGGGGGCTCTCAGCCCCAGCATTTT. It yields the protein CASSLDGGGSQPQHF.

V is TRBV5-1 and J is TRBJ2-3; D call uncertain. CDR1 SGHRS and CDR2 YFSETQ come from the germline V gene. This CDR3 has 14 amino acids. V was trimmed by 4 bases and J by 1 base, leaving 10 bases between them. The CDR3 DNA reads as TGCGCCAGCAGCCTGACACCTGGCACAGATACGCAGTATTTT. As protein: CASSLTPGTDTQYF. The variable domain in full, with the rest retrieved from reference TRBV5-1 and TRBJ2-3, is KAGVTQTPRYLIKTRGQQVTLSCSPISGHRSVSWYQQTPGQGLQFLFEYFSETQRNKGNFPGRFSGRQFSNSRSEMNVSTLELGDSALYLCASSLTPGTDTQYFGPGTRLTVL.

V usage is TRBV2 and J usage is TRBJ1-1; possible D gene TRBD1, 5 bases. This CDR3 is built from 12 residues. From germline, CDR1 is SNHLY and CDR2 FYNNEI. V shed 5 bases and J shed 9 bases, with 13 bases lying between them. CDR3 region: CASSSGGEKAFF. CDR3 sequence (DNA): TGTGCCAGCAGTTCCGGGGGGGAGAAAGCTTTCTTT.

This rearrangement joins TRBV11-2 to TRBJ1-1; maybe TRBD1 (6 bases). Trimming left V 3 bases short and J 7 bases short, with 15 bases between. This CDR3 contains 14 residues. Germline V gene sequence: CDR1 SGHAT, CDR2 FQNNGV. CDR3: CASSLDGQKGEAFF. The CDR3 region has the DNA TGTGCCAGCAGCTTGGACGGACAGAAGGGTGAAGCTTTCTTT.

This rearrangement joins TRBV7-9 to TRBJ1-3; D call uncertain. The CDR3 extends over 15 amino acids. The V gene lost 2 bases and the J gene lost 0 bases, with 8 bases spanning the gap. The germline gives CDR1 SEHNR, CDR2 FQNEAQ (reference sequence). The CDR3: CASSLPTSSGNTIYF. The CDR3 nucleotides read TGTGCCAGCAGCTTACCCACGAGCTCTGGAAACACCATATATTTT.

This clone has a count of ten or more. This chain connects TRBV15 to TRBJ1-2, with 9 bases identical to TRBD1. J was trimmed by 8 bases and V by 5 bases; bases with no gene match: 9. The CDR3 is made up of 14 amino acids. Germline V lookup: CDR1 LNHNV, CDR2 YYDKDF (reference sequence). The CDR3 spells CATSRPDRGLGYTF. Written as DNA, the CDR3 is TGTGCCACCAGCCGGCCGGACAGGGGACTCGGCTACACCTTC.

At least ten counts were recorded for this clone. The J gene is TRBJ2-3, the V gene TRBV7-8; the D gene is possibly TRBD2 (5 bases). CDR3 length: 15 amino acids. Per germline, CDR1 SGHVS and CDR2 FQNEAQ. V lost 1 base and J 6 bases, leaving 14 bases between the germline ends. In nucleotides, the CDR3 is TGTGCCAGCAGCTTAGGGCTAGCCCACCTCGATACGCAGTATTTT. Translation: CASSLGLAHLDTQYF. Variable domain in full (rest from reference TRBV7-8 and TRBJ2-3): GAGVSQSPRYKVAKRGQDVALRCDPISGHVSLFWYQQALGQGPEFLTYFQNEAQLDKSGLPSDRFFAERPEGSVSTLKIQRTQQEDSAVYLCASSLGLAHLDTQYFGPGTRLTVL.

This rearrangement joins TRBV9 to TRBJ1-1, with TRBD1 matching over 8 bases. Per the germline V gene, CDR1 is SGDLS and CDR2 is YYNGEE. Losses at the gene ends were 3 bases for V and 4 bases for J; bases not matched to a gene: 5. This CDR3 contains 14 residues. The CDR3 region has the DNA TGTGCCAGCAGCGCCAGGGGGCAGAGCACTGAAGCTTTCTTT. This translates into CASSARGQSTEAFF.